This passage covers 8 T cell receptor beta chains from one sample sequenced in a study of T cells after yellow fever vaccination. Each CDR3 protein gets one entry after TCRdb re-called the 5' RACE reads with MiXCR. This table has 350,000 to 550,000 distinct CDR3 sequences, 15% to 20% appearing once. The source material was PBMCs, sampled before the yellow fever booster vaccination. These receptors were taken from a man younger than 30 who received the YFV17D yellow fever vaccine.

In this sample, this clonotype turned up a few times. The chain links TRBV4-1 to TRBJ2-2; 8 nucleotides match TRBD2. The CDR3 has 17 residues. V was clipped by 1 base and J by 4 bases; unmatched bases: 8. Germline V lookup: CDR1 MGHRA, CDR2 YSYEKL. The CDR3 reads CASSQGRGGRTTGELFF. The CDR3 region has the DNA TGCGCCAGCAGCCAAGGTCGGGGGGGGCGAACCACCGGGGAGCTGTTTTTT.

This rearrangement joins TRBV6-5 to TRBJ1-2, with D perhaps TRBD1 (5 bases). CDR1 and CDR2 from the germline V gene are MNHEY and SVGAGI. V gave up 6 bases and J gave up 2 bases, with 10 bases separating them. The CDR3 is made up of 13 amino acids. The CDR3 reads CASSVSGNYGYTF. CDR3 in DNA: TGTGCCAGCAGCGTCTCAGGGAACTATGGCTACACCTTC.

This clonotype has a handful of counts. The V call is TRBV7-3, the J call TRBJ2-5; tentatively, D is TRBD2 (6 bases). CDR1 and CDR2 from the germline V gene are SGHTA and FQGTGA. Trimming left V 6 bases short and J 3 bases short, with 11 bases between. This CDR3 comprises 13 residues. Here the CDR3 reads CASSKGLKETQYF. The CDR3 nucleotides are TGTGCCAGCAGTAAGGGACTTAAAGAGACCCAGTACTTC.

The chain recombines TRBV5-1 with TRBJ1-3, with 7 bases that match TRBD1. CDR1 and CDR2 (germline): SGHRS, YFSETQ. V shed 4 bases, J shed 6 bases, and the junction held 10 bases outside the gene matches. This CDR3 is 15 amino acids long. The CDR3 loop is CASSPTGGQQNTIYF. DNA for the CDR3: TGCGCCAGCAGCCCGACTGGGGGACAGCAAAACACCATATATTTT.

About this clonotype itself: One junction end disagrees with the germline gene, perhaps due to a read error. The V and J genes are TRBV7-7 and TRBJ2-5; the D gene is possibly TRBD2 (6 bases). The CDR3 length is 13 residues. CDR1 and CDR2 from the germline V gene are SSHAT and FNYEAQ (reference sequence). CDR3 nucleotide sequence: TGTGCTAGCAGCCCCGGGGGTTTAGGGACCCAGTACTTC. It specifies CASSPGGLGTQYF.

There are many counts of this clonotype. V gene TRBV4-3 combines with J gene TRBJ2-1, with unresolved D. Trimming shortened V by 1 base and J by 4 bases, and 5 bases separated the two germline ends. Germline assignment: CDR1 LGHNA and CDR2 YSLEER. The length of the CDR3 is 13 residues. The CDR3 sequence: CASSQGIYNEQFF. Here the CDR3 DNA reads TGCGCCAGCAGCCAAGGTATTTACAATGAGCAGTTCTTC.

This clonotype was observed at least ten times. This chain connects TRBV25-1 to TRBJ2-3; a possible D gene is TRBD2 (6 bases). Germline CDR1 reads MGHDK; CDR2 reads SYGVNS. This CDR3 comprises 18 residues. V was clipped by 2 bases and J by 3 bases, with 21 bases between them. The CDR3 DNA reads TGTGCCAGCAGTGAAGGGAGGACGGCAGCTCTAGGGACAGATACGCAGTATTTT. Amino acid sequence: CASSEGRTAALGTDTQYF.

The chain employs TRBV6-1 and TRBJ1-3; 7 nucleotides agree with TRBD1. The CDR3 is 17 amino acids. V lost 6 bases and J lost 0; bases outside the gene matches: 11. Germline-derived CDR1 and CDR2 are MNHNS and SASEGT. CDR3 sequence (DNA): TGTGCCAGCAGGAGGACAGGCGCTCCTATCTCTGGAAACACCATATATTTT. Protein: CASRRTGAPISGNTIYF.